Listed below are T cell receptor beta chains from one sample, sequenced in a study of CD8 T cells in ankylosing spondylitis. TCRdb called the 5' RACE reads again in MiXCR, with one record for every CDR3 protein. The data hold around 770,000 distinct CDR3 sequences, with 15% to 20% observed a single time. The sample consisted of blood, either unsorted or a sorted T cell fraction (not recorded which). Receptors originate from a male donor with ankylosing spondylitis. The CDR3 runs from the conserved cysteine through the conserved F or W. The D gene is left open where the match is weak. Expanded clones are given a class, and other clones once, few, many or no size at all.

. | . | TRBJ2-5 | TRBV4-2 | CASSQAQGTRETQYF | TGTGCCAGCAGCCAGGCTCAGGGAACTCGAGAGACCCAGTACTTC
few | . | TRBJ2-5 | TRBV9 | CASSVAYGSETQYF | TGTGCCAGCAGCGTAGCTTACGGCTCAGAGACCCAGTACTTC
. | . | TRBJ1-4 | TRBV30 | CAWSETVGKLFF | TGTGCCTGGAGTGAAACCGTTGGAAAACTGTTTTTT
few | . | TRBJ2-5 | TRBV28 | CASSSWRAAQETQYF | TGTGCCAGCAGTTCATGGCGGGCAGCTCAAGAGACCCAGTACTTC
few | TRBD2 | TRBJ2-7 | TRBV27 | CASGRLAGKNYEQYF | TGTGCCAGCGGAAGACTAGCGGGAAAAAACTACGAGCAGTACTTC
. | . | TRBJ2-5 | TRBV24-1 | CATSDSSGIETQYF | TGTGCCACCAGTGATTCCTCAGGGATAGAGACCCAGTACTTC
few | . | TRBJ1-1 | TRBV7-2 | CASSLGTVEAFF | TGTGCCAGCAGCTTAGGTACGGTTGAAGCTTTCTTT
few | . | TRBJ2-7 | TRBV11-2 | CASSLVTAPSYEQYF | TGTGCCAGCAGCTTAGTGACAGCCCCCTCCTACGAGCAGTACTTC
many | . | TRBJ1-1 | TRBV5-1 | CASSPGGSTEAFF | TGCGCCAGCAGCCCTGGGGGTTCGACTGAAGCTTTCTTT
. | TRBD1 | TRBJ2-7 | TRBV5-1 | CASSSGDRNTYEQYF | TGCGCCAGCAGCTCCGGGGACAGGAACACCTACGAGCAGTACTTC
few | TRBD1 | TRBJ2-4 | TRBV4-1 | CASSQPGTGAKNIQYF | TGCGCCAGCAGCCAACCCGGGACAGGAGCCAAAAACATTCAGTACTTC
many | TRBD1 | TRBJ1-2 | TRBV4-2 | CASSGQGAKDYGYTF | TGTGCCAGCAGCGGACAGGGGGCCAAAGACTATGGCTACACCTTC
. | . | TRBJ1-1 | TRBV15 | CATSQGPQNTEAFF | TGTGCCACCAGCCAGGGACCGCAGAACACTGAAGCTTTCTTT
. | . | TRBJ1-2 | TRBV12-3/TRBV12-4 | CASSKGGGPNYGYTF | TGTGCCAGCAGTAAAGGGGGGGGCCCCAACTATGGCTACACCTTC
few | TRBD2 | TRBJ2-3 | TRBV6-1 | CASSPPGGADTQYF | TGTGCCAGCAGTCCTCCGGGGGGGGCAGATACGCAGTATTTT
few | . | TRBJ1-1 | TRBV12-3/TRBV12-4 | CASSLFGGGGTEAFF | TGTGCCAGCAGCTTATTCGGGGGCGGTGGCACTGAAGCTTTCTTT
many | . | TRBJ2-3 | TRBV12-3/TRBV12-4 | CASSLARSTDTQYF | TGTGCCAGCAGTTTAGCACGGTCCACAGATACGCAGTATTTT
. | . | TRBJ2-3 | TRBV7-8 | CASSSLSGLTFVTDTQYF | TGTGCCAGCAGCTCCCTTTCTGGACTCACCTTTGTCACAGATACGCAGTATTTT
. | TRBD2 | TRBJ2-1 | TRBV25-1 | CASSEAHDGTSGSFIHEQFF | TGTGCCAGCAGTGAAGCACACGACGGGACTAGCGGGAGTTTCATCCATGAGCAGTTCTTC
. | . | TRBJ2-1 | TRBV29-1 | CSVGFWFSEYEQFF | TGCAGCGTCGGATTTTGGTTTTCGGAGTATGAGCAGTTCTTC
few | . | TRBJ2-7 | TRBV9 | CASSGGTALYEQYF | TGTGCCAGCAGCGGCGGGACAGCCCTTTACGAGCAGTACTTC
few | TRBD2 | TRBJ2-5 | TRBV13 | CASSQGLAGGQETQYF | TGTGCCAGCAGCCAGGGACTAGCGGGGGGTCAAGAGACCCAGTACTTC
few | TRBD1 | TRBJ2-2 | TRBV7-3 | CASSLTAGTGLGELFF | TGTGCCAGCAGCTTAACGGCCGGGACAGGTTTGGGGGAGCTGTTTTTT
. | . | TRBJ2-2 | TRBV6-5 | CASRRAAGELFF | TGTGCCAGCAGGAGGGCGGCCGGGGAGCTGTTTTTT
few | . | TRBJ2-1 | TRBV20-1 | CSARVVNEQFF | TGCAGTGCTAGAGTGGTCAATGAGCAGTTCTTC
few | TRBD1 | TRBJ2-7 | TRBV6-1 | CASRRGDRGSDEQYF | TGTGCTAGCAGACGTGGGGACAGGGGGTCCGACGAGCAGTACTTC
few | TRBD1 | TRBJ1-1 | TRBV12-5 | CASGSHPTGVVGGTEAFF | TGTGCTAGTGGTTCCCACCCGACAGGGGTCGTTGGGGGGACTGAAGCTTTCTTT
. | . | TRBJ2-7 | TRBV20-1 | CSARGGSLGDEQYF | TGCAGTGCTAGAGGGGGGTCCCTCGGGGACGAGCAGTACTTC
. | . | TRBJ2-1 | TRBV18 | CASSPSEVQFF | TGTGCCAGCTCACCATCTGAGGTGCAGTTCTTC
. | TRBD2 | TRBJ2-1 | TRBV3-1 | CASSRTSEKQFF | TGTGCCAGCAGCCGAACTAGCGAGAAGCAGTTCTTC
. | TRBD2 | TRBJ2-7 | TRBV12-3/TRBV12-4 | CASSWLAGGTYEQYF | TGTGCCAGCAGTTGGCTAGCGGGAGGGACCTACGAGCAGTACTTC
. | . | TRBJ2-7 | TRBV20-1 | CSARQGGSNEQYF | TGCAGTGCCCGACAAGGGGGGAGCAACGAGCAGTACTTC
. | . | TRBJ2-1 | TRBV5-1 | CASSSPSPAYNEQFF | TGCGCCAGCAGCTCCCCTTCACCAGCCTACAATGAGCAGTTCTTC
. | . | TRBJ1-1 | TRBV7-6 | CASSLEPGGMNTEAFF | TGTGCCAGCAGCTTAGAACCGGGTGGAATGAACACTGAAGCTTTCTTT
. | TRBD2 | TRBJ2-3 | TRBV9 | CASSETSGRTDTQYF | TGTGCCAGCAGCGAGACTAGCGGGAGGACAGATACGCAGTATTTT
. | TRBD2 | TRBJ2-1 | TRBV5-1 | CASSWGGLVSTVGQFF | TGCGCCAGCAGCTGGGGGGGACTAGTCTCAACTGTGGGGCAGTTCTTC
few | TRBD2 | TRBJ2-1 | TRBV10-3 | CAISGIAGGPGSNEQFF | TGTGCCATCAGTGGGATAGCGGGAGGGCCCGGTAGCAATGAGCAGTTCTTC
. | . | TRBJ2-7 | TRBV6-1 | CASSRGKSGVAYEQYF | TGTGCCAGCAGCAGGGGAAAGAGCGGGGTTGCCTACGAGCAGTACTTC
. | . | TRBJ2-3 | TRBV4-3 | CASSQDAPRRGADTQYF | TGCGCCAGCAGCCAAGACGCCCCGCGGAGGGGCGCAGATACGCAGTATTTT
. | TRBD2 | TRBJ2-7 | TRBV7-6 | CASSRGRAGAKNYEQYF | TGTGCCAGCAGCCGTGGGAGAGCGGGAGCTAAAAACTACGAGCAGTACTTC
. | . | TRBJ2-7 | TRBV7-9 | CASSRDSNEQYF | TGTGCCAGCAGCCGGGACTCAAACGAGCAGTACTTC
few | . | TRBJ2-2 | TRBV10-1 | CASSEFGGPTGELFF | TGCGCCAGCAGTGAGTTCGGGGGCCCAACCGGGGAGCTGTTTTTT
many | TRBD1 | TRBJ2-7 | TRBV12-3/TRBV12-4 | CASSSTGGPYEQYF | TGTGCCAGCAGTTCCACAGGGGGCCCCTACGAGCAGTACTTC
many | . | TRBJ2-1 | TRBV11-2 | CASSRWGASSYNEQFF | TGTGCCAGCAGCCGGTGGGGGGCCAGCTCCTACAATGAGCAGTTCTTC
. | TRBD2 | TRBJ2-3 | TRBV4-3 | CASSHWTSTSVGDTQYF | TGCGCCAGCAGCCACTGGACTAGCACTTCGGTTGGAGATACGCAGTATTTT
few | TRBD1 | TRBJ1-1 | TRBV10-3 | CAISRQGTGEAFF | TGTGCCATCAGTCGACAGGGAACAGGTGAAGCTTTCTTT
few | . | TRBJ1-1 | TRBV20-1 | CSAPGPWNTEAFF | TGCAGTGCCCCCGGACCATGGAACACTGAAGCTTTCTTT
. | . | TRBJ1-2 | TRBV9 | CASRQDGGKSYTF | TGTGCCAGCAGACAGGACGGGGGGAAGAGCTACACCTTC
few | . | TRBJ2-7 | TRBV20-1 | CSANGPYEQYF | TGCAGTGCCAATGGCCCATACGAGCAGTACTTC
many | . | TRBJ2-2 | TRBV6-2/TRBV6-3 | CASSSGQHTGELFF | TGTGCCAGCAGTTCCGGACAGCACACCGGGGAGCTGTTTTTT
few | . | TRBJ2-1 | TRBV19 | CASSADRTSSYNEQFF | TGTGCCAGTAGTGCCGACCGGACGAGCTCCTACAATGAGCAGTTCTTC
many | . | TRBJ2-7 | TRBV10-3 | CAISEGFGEQSPLSSYEQYF | TGTGCCATCAGTGAAGGGTTTGGGGAACAGTCGCCCCTAAGCTCCTACGAGCAGTACTTC
. | TRBD2 | TRBJ2-3 | TRBV15 | CATSRGGGAGLTDTQYF | TGTGCCACCAGCAGAGGGGGCGGAGCGGGGCTCACAGATACGCAGTATTTT
. | TRBD2 | TRBJ2-7 | TRBV4-1 | CASSQGTSGGAGSSYEQYF | TGCGCCAGCAGCCAAGGGACTAGCGGGGGGGCTGGGAGCTCCTACGAGCAGTACTTC
. | . | TRBJ2-4 | TRBV19 | CASSIIRRADIQYF | TGTGCCAGTAGTATAATCAGGAGGGCGGACATTCAGTACTTC
. | TRBD2 | TRBJ2-4 | TRBV12-3/TRBV12-4 | CASSLVSGGAGAKNIQYF | TGTGCCAGCAGTTTGGTTAGCGGGGGGGCCGGGGCCAAAAACATTCAGTACTTC
few | . | TRBJ1-1 | TRBV2 | CASSAGASNTEAFF | TGTGCCAGCAGTGCAGGGGCGTCGAACACTGAAGCTTTCTTT
few | TRBD1 | TRBJ1-4 | TRBV10-3 | CAISDPGQRNEKLFF | TGTGCCATCAGTGATCCGGGACAGAGGAATGAAAAACTGTTTTTT